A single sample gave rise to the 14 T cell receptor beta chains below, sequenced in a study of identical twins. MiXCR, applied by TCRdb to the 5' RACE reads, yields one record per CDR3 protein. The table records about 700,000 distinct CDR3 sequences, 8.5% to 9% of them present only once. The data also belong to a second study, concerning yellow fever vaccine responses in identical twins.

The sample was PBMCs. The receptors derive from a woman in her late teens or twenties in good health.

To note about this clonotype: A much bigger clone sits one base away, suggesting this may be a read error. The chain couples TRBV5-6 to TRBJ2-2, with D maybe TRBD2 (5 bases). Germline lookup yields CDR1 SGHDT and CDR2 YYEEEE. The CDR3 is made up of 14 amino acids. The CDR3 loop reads CAISPRRRNGELFF. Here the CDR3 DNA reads TGTGCCATCAGCCCCAGGAGGAGGAACGGGGAGCTGTTTTTT.

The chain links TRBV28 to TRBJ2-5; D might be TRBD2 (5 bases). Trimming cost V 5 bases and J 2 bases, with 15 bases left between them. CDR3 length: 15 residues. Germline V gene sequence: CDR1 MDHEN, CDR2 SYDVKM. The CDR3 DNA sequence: TGTGCCAGCAGTGCCCCGGGGATGGTACAAGAGACCCAGTACTTC. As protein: CASSAPGMVQETQYF.

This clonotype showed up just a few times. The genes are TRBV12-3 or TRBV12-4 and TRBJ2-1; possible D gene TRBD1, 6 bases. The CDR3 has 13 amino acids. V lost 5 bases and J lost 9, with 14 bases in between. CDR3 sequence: CASSARGYSEQFF. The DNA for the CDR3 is TGTGCCAGCAGTGCCAGGGGTTATAGTGAGCAGTTCTTC.

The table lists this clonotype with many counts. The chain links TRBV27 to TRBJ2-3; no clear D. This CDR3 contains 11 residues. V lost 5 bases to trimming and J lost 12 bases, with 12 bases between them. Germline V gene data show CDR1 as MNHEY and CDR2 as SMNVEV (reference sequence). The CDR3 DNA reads TGTGCCAGCAGTAGCGCCGCAAGACAGTATTTT. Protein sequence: CASSSAARQYF.

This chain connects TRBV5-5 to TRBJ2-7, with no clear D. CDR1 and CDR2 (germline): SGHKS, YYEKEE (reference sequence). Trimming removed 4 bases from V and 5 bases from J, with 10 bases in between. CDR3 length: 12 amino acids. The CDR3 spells CASSPGLNEQYF. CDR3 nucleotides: TGTGCCAGCAGCCCCGGGCTCAACGAGCAGTACTTC.

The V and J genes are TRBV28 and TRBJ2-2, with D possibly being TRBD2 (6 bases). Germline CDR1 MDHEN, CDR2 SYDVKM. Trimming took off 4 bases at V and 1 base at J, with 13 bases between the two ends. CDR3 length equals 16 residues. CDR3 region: CASSSIAVMNTGELFF. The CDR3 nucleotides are TGTGCCAGCAGTTCGATAGCGGTTATGAACACCGGGGAGCTGTTTTTT.

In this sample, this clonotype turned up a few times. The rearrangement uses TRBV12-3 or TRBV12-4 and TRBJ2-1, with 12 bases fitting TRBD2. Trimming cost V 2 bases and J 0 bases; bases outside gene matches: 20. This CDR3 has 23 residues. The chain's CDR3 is CASSLPGRGGGLAGGSSYNEQFF. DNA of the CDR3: TGTGCCAGCAGTTTACCTGGGAGGGGTGGAGGTCTAGCGGGGGGGTCCTCCTACAATGAGCAGTTCTTC.

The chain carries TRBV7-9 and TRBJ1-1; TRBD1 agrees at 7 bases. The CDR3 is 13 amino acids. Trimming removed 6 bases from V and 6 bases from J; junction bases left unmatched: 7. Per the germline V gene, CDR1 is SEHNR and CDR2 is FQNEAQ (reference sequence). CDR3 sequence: CASSHEGQSEAFF. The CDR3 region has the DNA TGTGCCAGCAGTCATGAGGGACAGTCTGAAGCTTTCTTT.

The CDR3 region is CATSDFDSSGANVLTF. In nucleotides, the CDR3 is TGTGCCACCAGTGATTTCGACAGCTCTGGGGCCAACGTCCTGACTTTC. J is TRBJ2-6 and V is TRBV24-1; tentatively, D is TRBD1 (5 bases). V lost 1 base and J 0 bases, leaving 6 bases between the germline ends. The CDR3 consists of 16 residues. The V gene's germline CDR1 is KGHDR and CDR2 SFDVKD.

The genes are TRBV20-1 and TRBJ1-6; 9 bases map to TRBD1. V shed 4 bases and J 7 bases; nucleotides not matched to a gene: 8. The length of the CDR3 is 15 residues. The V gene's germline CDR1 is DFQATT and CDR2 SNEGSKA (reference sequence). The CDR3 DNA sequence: TGCAGTGCTACGACCGGGACAGGGCTAAATTCACCCCTCCACTTT. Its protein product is CSATTGTGLNSPLHF.

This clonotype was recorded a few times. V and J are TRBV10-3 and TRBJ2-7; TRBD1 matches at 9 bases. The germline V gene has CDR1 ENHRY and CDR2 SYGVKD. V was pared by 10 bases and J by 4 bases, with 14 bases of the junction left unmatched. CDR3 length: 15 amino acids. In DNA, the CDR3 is TGTGCCACAGAATCTTCAGGGACAGGGAATTACGAGCAGTACTTC. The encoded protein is CATESSGTGNYEQYF.

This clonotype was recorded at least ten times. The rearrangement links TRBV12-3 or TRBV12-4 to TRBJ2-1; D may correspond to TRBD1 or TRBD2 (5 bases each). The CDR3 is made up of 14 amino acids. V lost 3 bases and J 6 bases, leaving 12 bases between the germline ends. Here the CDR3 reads CASSFLRGRNEQFF. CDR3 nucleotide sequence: TGTGCCAGCAGTTTTTTAAGGGGACGCAATGAGCAGTTCTTC.

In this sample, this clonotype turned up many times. The CDR3 sequence: CASSLGRMNTEAFF. The CDR3 nucleotides are TGTGCCAGCAGTTTAGGACGGATGAACACTGAAGCTTTCTTT. The chain joins TRBV12-3 or TRBV12-4 to TRBJ1-1, with no clear D. V was clipped by 1 base and J by 0 bases, with 6 bases between them. The CDR3 covers 14 residues.

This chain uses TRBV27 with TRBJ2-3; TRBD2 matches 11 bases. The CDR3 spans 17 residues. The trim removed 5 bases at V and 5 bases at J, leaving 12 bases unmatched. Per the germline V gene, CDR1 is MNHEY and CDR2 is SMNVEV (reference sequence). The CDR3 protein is CASSRGFGLAGGDTQYF. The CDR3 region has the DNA TGTGCCAGCAGTAGGGGATTTGGGCTAGCGGGGGGAGATACGCAGTATTTT.